This T cell receptor beta chain was identified in a study of blood T cell repertoires in COVID-19 (dated by TCRdb to the early 2020s). Study-wide context: The collaborator samples originated in the United States, Italy and Spain and spanned the acute and convalescent phases of COVID-19. The prospective study material was composed of cDNA or gDNA derived from T cells, B-cell-depleted T cells, or PBMCs. Subjects who had been exposed to COVID-19, were actively infected with it, or had recovered from it provided the deeply sampled blood TCRbeta repertoires that made up the dataset. A freely available public database, intended as a resource for researchers studying the immune response to SARS-CoV-2, is where the repertoires were released. The samples were drawn from the first 160 participants of the ongoing ImmuneRACE study and from 950 to 1,500 subjects provided by 6 global collaborators. Sample metadata almost always included a de-identified subject ID, COVID-19 status, age in years and sex. Where available, HLA class I and class II types were taken from metadata supplied by the sample provider and were not determined by assay-based typing. On the study overall, not on this receptor specifically: The amount of clinical and demographic metadata varied by source and participant and was provided uncurated.

On this clone itself: Its antigen target is currently unknown. The record has no base qualities; no much larger clone is one base away.

TCRbeta CDR3 regions were amplified from genomic DNA by means of the immunoSEQ Assay, a bias-controlled multiplex PCR. The paper's processing steps were these. The number of nucleated cells in each sample was estimated from the amplification of reference gene primers within the assay. To quantify the absolute abundance of each unique TCRbeta CDR3 rearrangement, sequence reads were collapsed and filtered. For each sample, productive Simpson clonality was calculated by taking the square root of Simpson's diversity index across productive rearrangements. Sourced from immuneACCESS, this table was stored by TCRdb with only in-frame sequences that have V and J called. A share of the clones is absent; for the studies checked, an unresolved V gene accounts for under half, and the remainder has no known explanation. V, J and clone size were drawn from that table, and D and trimming were deduced from the DNA. The sample contains approximately 76,000 clones, around nine tenths of them found a single time. The top ten clonotypes cover more than 1.5% of the sample.

Cut back by 1 base and 7 bases, the V and J ends lie 11 bases apart. Including the terminal cysteine and phenylalanine, the CDR3 comprises 14 residues. The CDR3 DNA has 42 bases and is translated from base 1. Per the germline V gene, SGHDT is the CDR1 and YYEEEE is the CDR2. The collaborating institutions used their own protocols to collect whole blood in K2EDTA tubes. For TCRbeta analysis, collaborators shipped samples in one of three forms: frozen whole blood, isolated PBMCs, or DNA extracted from either of those sample types. This sequence was found in a woman aged 55-75 years with acute or convalescent COVID-19. The sample consisted of peripheral blood. The V gene is TRBV5-6 and the J gene is TRBJ2-2; the D gene is possibly TRBD1, with 5 bases matching. The CDR3 protein is CASSLSTGVGELFF. The base sequence is TGTGCCAGCAGCTTGAGCACAGGCGTCGGGGAGCTGTTTTTT. The reference TRBV5-6 and TRBJ2-2 proteins fill in what lies around the CDR3, so the full variable domain reads DAGVTQSPTHLIKTRGQQVTLRCSPKSGHDTVSWYQQALGQGPQFIFQYYEEEERQRGNFPDRFSGHQFPNYSSELNVNALLLGDSALYLCASSLSTGVGELFFGEGSRLTVL.